This T cell receptor (beta chain) was identified during a study of blood T cell repertoires in COVID-19. Study-wide context: Acute and convalescent COVID-19 specimens originated in the United States, Italy and Spain. The analysed material was cDNA or gDNA that came from T cells, B-cell-depleted T cells, or PBMCs.

This CDR3 has 15 residues. CDR1 is LGHDT and CDR2 is YNNKEL in the germline V gene (reference sequence). Unmatched junction bases numbered 2, after V lost 3 bases and J lost 4 bases. TCRdb's table, derived via immunoSEQ multiplex PCR, lists solely in-frame clones and lacks some. The sample carries about 140,000 clones, 85% to 90% recorded once. This TCR came from a man aged 45 to 65 with active or convalescent COVID-19. Sample: peripheral blood. This chain links TRBV3-1 (or the pseudogene TRBV3-2) with TRBJ2-1; 11 bases are a match to TRBD2. The CDR3 loop is CASSQGLADYNEQFF. CDR3 sequence (DNA): TGTGCCAGCAGCCAGGGACTAGCGGATTACAATGAGCAGTTCTTC.